This T cell receptor (beta chain) derives from a study of cytomegalovirus exposure and HLA in healthy donors. Overall study findings and caveats: Analyses of presence and absence presupposed an approximately uniform sequencing depth across donors. Within an earlier analysis, most TCR beta V segments proved productive either about 90% or about 30% of the time.

The PCR made use of 60 Vbeta and 13 Jbeta primers. Profiled with immunoSEQ multiplex PCR; TCRdb holds only in-frame clones, not every one. Here the sample spans more than 95,000 clones, 75% to 85% being singletons. Germline V gives CDR1 PRHDT, CDR2 FYEKMQ (reference sequence). V was clipped by 6 bases and J by 9 bases; unmatched bases: 7. This CDR3 is 13 amino acids long. In regard to this clone: Its antigen remains unknown.

Material for sequencing was PBMCs. The chain uses TRBV13 and TRBJ2-3; TRBD2 matches at 9 bases. The TCR originated in a middle-aged man in good health and CMV-seronegative. CDR3: CASSGPLAGTQYF. The CDR3 nucleotides read TGTGCCAGCAGTGGTCCGCTAGCGGGAACGCAGTATTTT. Filled out from reference TRBV13 and TRBJ2-3, the complete variable domain reads AAGVIQSPRHLIKEKRETATLKCYPIPRHDTVYWYQQGPGQDPQFLISFYEKMQSDKGSIPDRFSAQQFSDYHSELNMSSLELGDSALYFCASSGPLAGTQYFGPGTRLTVL.